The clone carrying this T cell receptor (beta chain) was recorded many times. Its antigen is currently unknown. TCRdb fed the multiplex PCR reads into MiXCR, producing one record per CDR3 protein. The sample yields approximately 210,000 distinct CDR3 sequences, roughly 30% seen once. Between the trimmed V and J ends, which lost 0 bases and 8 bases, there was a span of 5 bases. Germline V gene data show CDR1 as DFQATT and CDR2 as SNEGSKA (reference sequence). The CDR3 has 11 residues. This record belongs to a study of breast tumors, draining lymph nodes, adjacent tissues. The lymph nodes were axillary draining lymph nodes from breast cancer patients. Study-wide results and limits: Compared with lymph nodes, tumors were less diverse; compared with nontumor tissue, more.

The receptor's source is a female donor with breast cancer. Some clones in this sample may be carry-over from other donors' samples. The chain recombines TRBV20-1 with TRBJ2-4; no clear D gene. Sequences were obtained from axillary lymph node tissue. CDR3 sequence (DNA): TGCAGTGCTAGAGATCGGCACATTCAGTACTTC. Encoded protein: CSARDRHIQYF.